A single sample gave rise to the 5 T cell receptor beta chains below, sequenced in a study of spatial heterogeneity in lung cancer. Documented time point: sample taken at primary tumor resection. One entry per CDR3 protein results from TCRdb running MiXCR on the 5' RACE reads. Of about 1,500 distinct CDR3 sequences in the sample, approximately 5.9% were seen once. The antigens of these receptors remain unknown. Findings and limits, study-wide: Tumor mutation count correlated with how many alpha and beta TCRs expanded intratumorally.

This specimen was lung tumor tissue, taken at surgery. The receptors here all came from a female donor with early-stage non-small cell lung cancer.

The chain couples TRBV10-3 to TRBJ2-2; 7 bases fit TRBD1. V lost 3 bases and J lost 4; bases outside the gene matches: 5. Germline values: CDR1 ENHRY, CDR2 SYGVKD. This CDR3 is built from 15 residues. DNA for the CDR3: TGTGCCATCAGTGATAAGGGGGCGCCCACCGGGGAGCTGTTTTTT. It is translated as CAISDKGAPTGELFF.

In its sample, this clonotype was seen a few times. This CDR3 is CASRGLAGGDSYNEQFF. Written as DNA, the CDR3 is TGTGCCAGCAGGGGACTAGCGGGGGGGGACTCCTACAATGAGCAGTTCTTC. This chain joins TRBV6-1 and TRBJ2-1; 16 nucleotides align to TRBD2. The length of the CDR3 is 17 residues. Trimming took 6 bases from V and 0 from J; bases not matched to a gene: 2. CDR1 is MNHNS and CDR2 is SASEGT in the germline V gene.

This clonotype was seen a single time. The junction departs from the called germline gene at one end, perhaps through a read error. The rearrangement uses TRBV7-8 and TRBJ2-4; D is perhaps TRBD1 (6 bases). Per germline, CDR1 SGHVS and CDR2 FQNEAQ. CDR3 size: 16 residues. CDR3 in DNA: TGTGCCGGCAGCTTAGTAGCGAGGGGGGCCAAAAACATTCAGTACTTC. The encoded protein is CAGSLVARGAKNIQYF.

This clonotype qualifies as medium-sized. This sequence joins TRBV7-6 and TRBJ2-2; TRBD1 might be the D (5 bases). CDR1 is SGHVS and CDR2 is FNYEAQ in the germline V gene. This CDR3 is built from 15 residues. V lost 5 bases to trimming and J lost 0 bases, with 10 bases between them. For the CDR3, the DNA is TGTGCCAGCAGCATACAGGCGACGAACACCGGGGAGCTGTTTTTT. It codes for CASSIQATNTGELFF. The full variable domain, completed using reference TRBV7-6 and TRBJ2-2, is GAGVSQSPRYKVTKRGQDVALRCDPISGHVSLYWYRQALGQGPEFLTYFNYEAQQDKSGLPNDRFSAERPEGSISTLTIQRTEQRDSAMYRCASSIQATNTGELFFGEGSRLTVL.

Within the sample, this clonotype is medium-sized. V gene TRBV6-5 combines with J gene TRBJ2-1, with D possibly called TRBD1 or TRBD2 (5 bases each). Germline V gives CDR1 MNHEY, CDR2 SVGAGI. The V and J ends lost 7 bases and 1 base respectively, with 11 bases between them. The CDR3 runs to 14 residues. CDR3 residues: CASIRDQSYNEQFF. CDR3 nucleotide sequence: TGTGCCAGCATCCGGGACCAGTCCTACAATGAGCAGTTCTTC.